A single sample is the source of the 16 T cell receptor beta chains below, sequenced in a study of cytomegalovirus exposure and HLA in healthy donors. Use of 60 Vbeta and 13 Jbeta primers characterized the PCR. Method: immunoSEQ multiplex PCR; TCRdb's copy keeps in-frame clones and lacks some. Among under 200,000 clones, roughly an eighth were seen once, and the ten largest hold 7.8%. The sample taken for sequencing was PBMCs. The source is a man aged 50 or older in good health and CMV-seropositive.

This sequence joins TRBV21-1 and TRBJ1-6; whether TRBD1, the table's D call, matches the DNA was not checked. TRBV21-1 is given as a pseudogene. This CDR3 comprises 14 residues. CDR3 residues: CASSTRQGRSPLHF. For the CDR3, the DNA is TGTGCCAGCAGCACCCGACAGGGACGTTCACCCCTCCACTTT.

A few counts support this clone. The rearrangement uses TRBV5-1 and TRBJ2-3; the D is unclear. The CDR3 has 11 residues. V lost 4 bases, J lost 5 bases, and 5 bases lay in between. Germline V lookup: CDR1 SGHRS, CDR2 YFSETQ. CDR3 loop: CASSQEDTQYF. DNA for the CDR3: TGCGCCAGCAGCCAGGAAGATACGCAGTATTTT. Supplemented by reference TRBV5-1 and TRBJ2-3, the full variable domain reads KAGVTQTPRYLIKTRGQQVTLSCSPISGHRSVSWYQQTPGQGLQFLFEYFSETQRNKGNFPGRFSGRQFSNSRSEMNVSTLELGDSALYLCASSQEDTQYFGPGTRLTVL.

This clone was recorded a few times. The rearrangement joins TRBV6-7 to TRBJ2-2; no clear D. Being an ORF, TRBV6-7 has a function that is uncertain. Trimming pared 6 bases from V and 0 bases from J, leaving 8 bases between. The CDR3 is made up of 14 amino acids. The CDR3 reads CASRRSPNTGELFF. In DNA form, the CDR3 reads TGTGCCAGCAGACGCAGTCCGAACACCGGGGAGCTGTTTTTT.

This clone appeared a few times. V is TRBV7-3 and J is TRBJ2-1; 7 nucleotides match TRBD2. Germline V gives CDR1 SGHTA, CDR2 FQGTGA. With V trimmed by 1 base and J by 5 bases, 5 bases remained unmatched. The CDR3 has 15 residues. For the CDR3, the DNA is TGTGCCAGCAGCTTAATAATGAGCGGGGACAATGAGCAGTTCTTC. It translates to CASSLIMSGDNEQFF. Supplemented by reference TRBV7-3 and TRBJ2-1, the full variable domain reads GAGVSQTPSNKVTEKGKYVELRCDPISGHTALYWYRQSLGQGPEFLIYFQGTGAADDSGLPNDRFFAVRPEGSVSTLKIQRTERGDSAVYLCASSLIMSGDNEQFFGPGTRLTVL.

This clone has more than one count but fewer than ten. This sequence joins TRBV6-4 and TRBJ2-2; D possibly corresponds to TRBD2 (5 bases). Per germline, CDR1 MRHNA and CDR2 SNTAGT. This CDR3 contains 16 residues. Trimming took off 6 bases at V and 1 base at J, with 15 bases between the two ends. CDR3 in DNA: TGTGCCAGCAGCTACGGGGTGACGGGGAACACCGGGGAGCTGTTTTTT. Protein: CASSYGVTGNTGELFF.

The rearrangement joins TRBV28 to TRBJ1-3, with a tentative D call TRBD1 (5 bases). The germline V gene encodes CDR1 MDHEN and CDR2 SYDVKM. CDR3 length: 15 amino acids. V shed 3 bases and J shed 3 bases, with 12 bases lying between them. Here the CDR3 reads CASSFLGLGGNTIYF. The CDR3 bases are TGTGCCAGCAGTTTTCTGGGGCTGGGTGGAAACACCATATATTTT.

This clone was seen a handful of times. The J gene is TRBJ1-2, the V gene TRBV28; no clear D gene. CDR1 MDHEN and CDR2 SYDVKM come from the germline V gene. CDR3 length: 14 amino acids. Trimming pared 5 bases from V and 5 bases from J, leaving 15 bases between. The CDR3 here is CASSVPYSSYGYTF. The CDR3, as DNA: TGTGCCAGCAGTGTGCCCTATTCGTCTTATGGCTACACCTTC.

The rearrangement links TRBV9 to TRBJ2-2; D might be TRBD2 (5 bases). The CDR3 length is 16 residues. Germline CDR1 reads SGDLS; CDR2 reads YYNGEE. Trimming removed 0 bases from V and 6 bases from J, with 15 bases in between. DNA for the CDR3: TGTGCCAGCAGCGTAGCGGGGAATAGTCAAGCCGGGGAGCTGTTTTTT. Residues: CASSVAGNSQAGELFF.

The rearrangement joins TRBV5-1 to TRBJ2-2; unclear D gene. Germline CDR1 and CDR2: SGHRS and YFSETQ. V was clipped by 3 bases and J by 5 bases, with 11 bases between them. The CDR3 totals 14 residues. CDR3 sequence: CASSSLVETGELFF. The CDR3 region has the DNA TGCGCCAGCAGCTCCTTAGTAGAGACCGGGGAGCTGTTTTTT.

The genes are TRBV5-1 and TRBJ1-5; the match to TRBD1 covers 7 bases. This CDR3 spans 14 amino acids. Germline assignment: CDR1 SGHRS and CDR2 YFSETQ. The ends lost 4 bases at V and 6 bases at J; junction bases unmatched: 7. The CDR3 loop reads CASSTTQGVQPQHF. CDR3 nucleotides: TGCGCCAGCAGCACAACCCAGGGGGTTCAGCCCCAGCATTTT.

V usage is TRBV7-2 and J usage is TRBJ1-2, with D possibly being TRBD1 (6 bases). Germline loops: CDR1 SGHTA, CDR2 FQGNSA. V lost 1 base and J 3 bases, leaving 12 bases between the germline ends. This CDR3 is 15 amino acids long. CDR3 nucleotides: TGTGCCAGCAGCTTAGACCCGAACAGGGACTATGGCTACACCTTC. Translation gives CASSLDPNRDYGYTF.

V and J are TRBV28 and TRBJ1-1; D uncertain. Between the trimmed V and J ends, which lost 9 bases and 0 bases, there was a span of 8 bases. CDR1 and CDR2 (germline): MDHEN, SYDVKM. This CDR3 spans 12 amino acids. The CDR3 DNA follows: TGTGCCAGTACGGAGGTGAACACTGAAGCTTTCTTT. Its protein product is CASTEVNTEAFF. Full variable domain (rest looked up from reference TRBV28 and TRBJ1-1): DVKVTQSSRYLVKRTGEKVFLECVQDMDHENMFWYRQDPGLGLRLIYFSYDVKMKEKGDIPEGYSVSREKKERFSLILESASTNQTSMYLCASTEVNTEAFFGQGTRLTVV.

The rearrangement joins TRBV6-1 to TRBJ1-5, with D possibly matching TRBD1 (6 bases). Trimming left V 4 bases short and J 0 bases short, with 10 bases between. The CDR3 sequence is 15 residues long. The germline CDR1 and CDR2 sequences are MNHNS and SASEGT. CDR3 sequence reads: CASSGRTDSNQPQHF. CDR3 sequence (DNA): TGTGCCAGCAGTGGAAGGACAGATAGCAATCAGCCCCAGCATTTT.

The chain couples TRBV28 to TRBJ2-3; 10 positions match TRBD2. Germline CDR1 and CDR2: MDHEN and SYDVKM. This CDR3 is 16 amino acids long. J was trimmed by 0 bases and V by 8 bases; bases with no gene match: 8. The CDR3 protein is CASVSSGGTSTDTQYF. The CDR3 bases are TGTGCCAGCGTCTCTAGCGGGGGAACTAGCACAGATACGCAGTATTTT.

The chain is built from TRBV19 and TRBJ2-5; TRBD1 matches 8 bases. Per the germline V gene, CDR1 is LNHDA and CDR2 is SQIVND (reference sequence). The trim removed 3 bases at V and 4 bases at J, leaving 7 bases unmatched. The CDR3 consists of 15 residues. The CDR3 region has the DNA TGTGCCAGTAGTATGGGAAACGGACAGGGAGAGACCCAGTACTTC. Protein sequence: CASSMGNGQGETQYF.

The J gene is TRBJ1-5, the V gene TRBV2; TRBD1 is a possible D gene (6 bases). Germline CDR1 SNHLY, CDR2 FYNNEI. The germline V and J ends were trimmed by 7 bases and 2 bases, with 15 bases remaining between them. This CDR3 has 15 residues. The CDR3 nucleotides are TGTGCCAGCAAGGATTCAGGGGTCGGCAATCAGCCCCAGCATTTT. This translates into CASKDSGVGNQPQHF. The complete variable domain, with remaining parts taken from reference TRBV2 and TRBJ1-5, reads EPEVTQTPSHQVTQMGQEVILRCVPISNHLYFYWYRQILGQKVEFLVSFYNNEISEKSEIFDDQFSVERPDGSNFTLKIRSTKLEDSAMYFCASKDSGVGNQPQHFGDGTRLSIL.